The rows below give T cell receptor beta chains drawn from one sample of a study of blood T cell repertoires in COVID-19. Assay: immunoSEQ multiplex PCR; the TCRdb copy retains only in-frame clones and omits some. The top ten clones hold approximately 7.9% of a sample with about 240,000 clones, about 85% of them seen once. Input material: peripheral blood. Source of these receptors: a man aged 55 to 70 who had recovered from COVID-19. The CDR3 runs from the conserved cysteine through the conserved F or W. The D gene is left open where the match is weak. Clone size is given for some rows only: seen once, a few or many times, or a class if the clone is expanded.

>NA|TRBV7-9|NA|TRBJ2-3
CASSYDLTDTQYF
TGTGCCAGCAGCTATGACTTAACAGATACGCAGTATTTT
>NA|TRBV10-1|TRBD1|TRBJ1-4
CATRQGEGLTFF
TGCGCCACTCGACAGGGGGAAGGGTTGACGTTTTTT
>NA|TRBV7-6|TRBD1|TRBJ2-2
CASSSLLPTGTGELFF
TGTGCCAGCAGCTCCCTACTACCGACAGGGACCGGGGAGCTGTTTTTT
>NA|TRBV18|TRBD1|TRBJ2-5
CASSATGVGETQYF
TGTGCCAGCTCGGCCACAGGGGTCGGCGAGACCCAGTACTTC
>NA|TRBV7-2|NA|TRBJ2-3
CASSLTRFTDTQYF
TGTGCCAGCAGCTTGACCAGGTTCACAGATACGCAGTATTTT
>NA|TRBV6-5|NA|TRBJ1-1
CASSYSRVRYTEAFF
TGTGCCAGCAGTTACTCGAGGGTGCGGTATACTGAAGCTTTCTTT
>NA|TRBV12-5|NA|TRBJ1-6
CASGATGNANSPLHF
TGTGCTAGTGGTGCCACAGGGAACGCGAATTCACCCCTCCACTTT
>NA|TRBV6-6|NA|TRBJ2-6
CASRSGGSSGANVLTF
TGTGCCAGCAGGTCCGGTGGTAGCTCTGGGGCCAACGTCCTGACTTTC
>NA|TRBV3-1/TRBV3-2|TRBD1|TRBJ2-3
CASSHRGSTQYF
TGTGCCAGCAGCCACAGGGGGTCGACGCAGTATTTT
>NA|TRBV5-1|NA|TRBJ2-7
CASHRDPLSDEQYF
TGCGCCAGCCACAGGGACCCCCTCTCCGATGAGCAGTACTTC
>NA|TRBV6-5|TRBD1|TRBJ1-2
CASSRTGGFYGYTF
TGTGCCAGCAGTCGGACAGGGGGATTCTATGGCTACACCTTC
>NA|TRBV6-5|NA|TRBJ2-7
CASSQGVEQYF
TGTGCCAGCAGCCAAGGGGTCGAGCAGTACTTC
>NA|TRBV6-5|NA|TRBJ2-6
CASSYVGAGANVLTF
TGTGCCAGCAGTTACGTAGGGGCTGGGGCCAACGTCCTGACTTTC
>NA|TRBV3-1/TRBV3-2|NA|TRBJ1-1
CASSRAPMNTEAFF
TGTGCCAGCAGCCGTGCGCCTATGAACACTGAAGCTTTCTTT
>NA|TRBV6-2/TRBV6-3|NA|TRBJ1-2
CASSRTVTNYGYTF
TGTGCCAGCAGTCGGACAGTAACCAACTATGGCTACACCTTC
>NA|TRBV30|TRBD1|TRBJ2-1
CAWKRGLYEQFF
TGTGCCTGGAAAAGGGGGCTCTATGAGCAGTTCTTC
>NA|TRBV10-3|NA|TRBJ1-2
CAISEREDNGYTF
TGTGCCATCAGTGAACGCGAGGATAATGGCTACACCTTC
>NA|TRBV12-5|TRBD1|TRBJ2-1
CASGPRPGQAINEQFF
TGTGCTAGTGGTCCCAGACCGGGACAGGCAATCAATGAGCAGTTCTTC
>NA|TRBV3-1/TRBV3-2|TRBD1|TRBJ1-3
CASSQAGGDVHTIYF
TGTGCCAGCAGCCAAGCAGGGGGCGATGTACACACCATATATTTT
>NA|TRBV19|NA|TRBJ1-3
CASTQDRHSGNTIYF
TGTGCCAGTACCCAGGACAGACACTCTGGAAACACCATATATTTT
>NA|TRBV5-1|NA|TRBJ1-2
CASSSSGVPYGYTF
TGCGCCAGCAGCTCGTCCGGGGTACCATATGGCTACACCTTC
>NA|TRBV5-1|NA|TRBJ1-5
CASSPDGINQPQHF
TGCGCCAGCAGTCCCGACGGGATCAATCAGCCCCAGCATTTT
>NA|TRBV11-3|TRBD2|TRBJ2-3
CASSRAAGGREDTQYF
TGTGCCAGCAGCCGAGCAGCGGGGGGCCGGGAAGATACGCAGTATTTT
>NA|TRBV4-2|TRBD2|TRBJ2-5
CASSQESRLAGGGETQYF
TGTGCCAGCAGCCAAGAGAGCCGACTAGCGGGGGGTGGGGAGACCCAGTACTTC
>NA|TRBV27|TRBD1|TRBJ1-2
CASSTTRQGNYGYTF
TGTGCCAGCAGTACCACTCGACAGGGGAACTATGGCTACACCTTC
>NA|TRBV9|TRBD1|TRBJ1-4
CASAVTGGTNEKLFF
TGTGCCAGCGCCGTAACAGGGGGCACTAATGAAAAACTGTTTTTT
>NA|TRBV11-2|NA|TRBJ2-3
CASSLIGLDTQYF
TGTGCCAGCAGCCTGATTGGACTAGATACGCAGTATTTT
>NA|TRBV27|NA|TRBJ2-7
CASSEHRMQAYEQYF
TGTGCCAGCAGCGAGCACAGGATGCAGGCCTACGAGCAGTACTTC
>NA|TRBV7-9|NA|TRBJ1-5
CASQSHHQPQHF
TGTGCCAGCCAAAGCCACCATCAGCCCCAGCATTTT
>NA|TRBV29-1|TRBD1|TRBJ2-3
CSVGPGQGRADTQYF
TGCAGCGTTGGTCCGGGACAGGGAAGGGCAGATACGCAGTATTTT
>NA|TRBV2|NA|TRBJ1-1
CATARDSVNTEAFF
TGTGCCACGGCAAGAGACAGCGTGAACACTGAAGCTTTCTTT
>NA|TRBV5-1|TRBD1|TRBJ2-2
CASSLGDRINTGELFF
TGCGCCAGCAGCTTGGGGGACAGGATTAACACCGGGGAGCTGTTTTTT
>NA|TRBV7-8|TRBD2|TRBJ2-3
CASSLARGAGVGTDTQYF
TGTGCCAGCAGCTTAGCCAGAGGGGCGGGGGTAGGGACAGATACGCAGTATTTT
>NA|TRBV30|NA|TRBJ1-6
CAWTGDRSSYNSPLHF
TGTGCCTGGACCGGAGACCGGAGCTCCTATAATTCACCCCTCCACTTT
>NA|TRBV9|NA|TRBJ1-3
CASSPVGRGGNTIYF
TGTGCCAGCAGCCCCGTAGGAAGGGGGGGAAACACCATATATTTT
>NA|TRBV19|TRBD2|TRBJ2-2
CASTAGGRAPGELFF
TGTGCCAGTACAGCGGGGGGCCGAGCCCCCGGGGAGCTGTTTTTT
>NA|TRBV5-1|NA|TRBJ1-2
CASSFEQGGYGYTF
TGCGCCAGCAGCTTTGAACAGGGCGGCTATGGCTACACCTTC
>NA|TRBV12-5|TRBD1|TRBJ1-2
CASVRQGVHGYTF
TGTGCTAGTGTCCGACAGGGAGTCCATGGCTACACCTTC
>NA|TRBV29-1|NA|TRBJ1-1
CSTLTGTEAFF
TGCAGCACCCTGACGGGCACTGAAGCTTTCTTT
>NA|TRBV13|NA|TRBJ2-7
CASSLGQAAPLNEQYF
TGTGCCAGCAGCTTAGGCCAGGCAGCCCCCCTGAACGAGCAGTACTTC
>few|TRBV5-1|NA|TRBJ1-2
CASSLGIMQGPSNYGYTF
TGCGCCAGCAGCTTAGGGATTATGCAGGGGCCGTCTAACTATGGCTACACCTTC